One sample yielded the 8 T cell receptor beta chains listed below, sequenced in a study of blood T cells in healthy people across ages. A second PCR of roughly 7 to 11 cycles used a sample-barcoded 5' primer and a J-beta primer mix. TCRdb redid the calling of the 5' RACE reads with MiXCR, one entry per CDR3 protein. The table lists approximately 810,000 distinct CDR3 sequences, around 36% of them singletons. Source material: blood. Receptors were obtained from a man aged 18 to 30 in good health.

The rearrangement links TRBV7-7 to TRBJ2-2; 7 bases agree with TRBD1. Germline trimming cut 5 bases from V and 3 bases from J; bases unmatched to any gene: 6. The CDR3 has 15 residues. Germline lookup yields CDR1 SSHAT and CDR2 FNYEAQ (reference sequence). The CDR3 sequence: CASSITGADTGELFF. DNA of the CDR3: TGTGCCAGCAGCATTACAGGGGCGGACACCGGGGAGCTGTTTTTT.

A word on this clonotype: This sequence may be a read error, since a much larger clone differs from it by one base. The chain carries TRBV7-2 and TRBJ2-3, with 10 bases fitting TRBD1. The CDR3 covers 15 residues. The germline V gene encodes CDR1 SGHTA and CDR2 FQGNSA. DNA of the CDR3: TGTGCCAGCAGCGAGACAGGGGGCTACACAGATACGCGGTATTTT. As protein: CASSETGGYTDTRYF.

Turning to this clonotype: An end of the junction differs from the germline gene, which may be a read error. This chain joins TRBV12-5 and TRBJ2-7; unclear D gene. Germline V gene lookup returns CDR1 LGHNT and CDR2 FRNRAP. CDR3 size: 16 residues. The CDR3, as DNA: TGTGCTAGTGGTTTTCTTCCGGCTGGGGTCGCCTACGAGCGGTACTTC. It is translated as CASGFLPAGVAYERYF.

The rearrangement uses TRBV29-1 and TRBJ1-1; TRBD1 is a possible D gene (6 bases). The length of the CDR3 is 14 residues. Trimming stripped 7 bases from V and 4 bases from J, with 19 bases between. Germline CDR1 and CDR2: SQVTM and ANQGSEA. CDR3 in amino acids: CSAPRGTSGTEAFF. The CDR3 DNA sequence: TGCAGCGCGCCCAGGGGCACCTCGGGCACTGAAGCTTTCTTT.

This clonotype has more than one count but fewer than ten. Here the CDR3 DNA reads TGTGCCAGCAGTTATCGGAATCGGGGCCGAGGAGACACTGAAGCTTTCTTT. Translated, it gives CASSYRNRGRGDTEAFF. This rearrangement joins TRBV6-5 to TRBJ1-1; possible D gene TRBD1, 5 bases. The CDR3 runs 17 residues. Trimming removed 3 bases from V and 3 bases from J, with 20 bases in between. Germline V CDR1 and CDR2: MNHEY, SVGAGI.

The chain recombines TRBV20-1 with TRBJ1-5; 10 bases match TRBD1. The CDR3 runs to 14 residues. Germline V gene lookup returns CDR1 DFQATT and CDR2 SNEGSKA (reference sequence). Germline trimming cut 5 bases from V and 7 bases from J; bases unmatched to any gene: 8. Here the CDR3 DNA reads TGCAGTGCTTGTCGACAGGGGGCAAGACAGCCCCAGCATTTT. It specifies CSACRQGARQPQHF.

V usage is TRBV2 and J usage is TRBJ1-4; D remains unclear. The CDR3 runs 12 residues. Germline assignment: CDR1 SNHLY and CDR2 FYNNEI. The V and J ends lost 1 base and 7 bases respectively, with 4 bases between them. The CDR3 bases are TGTGCCAGCAGTGAAGGTCCTGAAAAACTGTTTTTT. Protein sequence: CASSEGPEKLFF.

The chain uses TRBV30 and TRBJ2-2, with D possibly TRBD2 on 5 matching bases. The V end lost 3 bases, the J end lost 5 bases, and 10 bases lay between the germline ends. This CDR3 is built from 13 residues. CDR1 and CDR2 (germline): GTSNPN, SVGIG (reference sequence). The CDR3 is CAWSGVGTGELFF. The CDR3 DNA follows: TGTGCCTGGAGCGGGGTTGGAACCGGGGAGCTGTTTTTT.